These 31 T cell receptor beta chains came from one sample sequenced in a study of T-cell memory formation after mild COVID-19 (dated by TCRdb to the early 2020s). Library construction relied on 5' RACE. Sequencing was carried out with an Illumina NovaSeq 6000. In-frame beta chains were kept once TCRdb had trimmed the public reads at Q25 with fastp and called clones with MiXCR. Under each unique CDR3 protein, matching rows form one entry showing the most common genes and DNA. This sample is represented by 350,000 to 450,000 distinct CDR3 sequences; about 20% of them were singletons. The ten most abundant clones make up 7.5% to 9.5% of the sample. Sequenced sample: PBMCs or a T cell subset sorted from them (not recorded which). The receptors here all came from an adult woman who had mild COVID-19 (a few samples of this study predate the infection). The sample titles of this study are shuffled in the database, so cell type and time point are left out; the donor was told from shared clones.

This clonotype was counted only a few times. The rearrangement uses TRBV7-9 and TRBJ1-1; 9 nucleotides line up with TRBD1. CDR3 length equals 15 residues. Trimming at V came to 8 bases and at J to 1 base, leaving 8 bases not matched to a gene. Germline CDR1 is SEHNR and CDR2 is FQNEAQ (reference sequence). The CDR3 region has the DNA TGTGCCAGCGTCATGGGACAGGGAGGGAACACTGAAGCTTTCTTT. The encoded protein is CASVMGQGGNTEAFF. The full variable domain, completed using reference TRBV7-9 and TRBJ1-1, is DTGVSQNPRHKITKRGQNVTFRCDPISEHNRLYWYRQTLGQGPEFLTYFQNEAQLEKSRLLSDRFSAERPKGSFSTLEIQRTEQGDSAMYLCASVMGQGGNTEAFFGQGTRLTVV.

The rearrangement uses TRBV20-1 and TRBJ2-5, with 8 bases aligning to TRBD2. The V gene end was trimmed by 5 bases and the J gene end by 2 bases; junction bases not matched to a gene: 10. The CDR3 loop spans 15 amino acids. The germline V gene has CDR1 DFQATT and CDR2 SNEGSKA (reference sequence). The CDR3 spells CSAPLGGGGQETQYF. The CDR3 DNA follows: TGCAGTGCTCCCTTGGGGGGCGGGGGGCAAGAGACCCAGTACTTC.

The J gene is TRBJ2-1, the V gene TRBV7-3; 10 positions match TRBD2. Germline assignment: CDR1 SGHTA and CDR2 FQGTGA. The length of the CDR3 is 17 residues. J gave up 4 bases and V 1 base, and 7 bases lay outside the gene matches. The CDR3 DNA follows: TGTGCCAGCAGCTTAATAGTTAGTAGCGGGGGGTACAATGAGCAGTTCTTC. This gives the protein CASSLIVSSGGYNEQFF.

This clonotype was seen a handful of times. The V call is TRBV12-2, the J call TRBJ2-3; TRBD2 was called by the table and not checked on the DNA. TRBV12-2 is an annotated pseudogene. The CDR3 covers 18 residues. CDR3 sequence (DNA): TGTGCAAGTCGCTTATTAGGTGAGCTAGCGGGAGACACAGATACGCAGTATTTT. Encoded protein: CASRLLGELAGDTDTQYF.

The rearrangement links TRBV6-1 to TRBJ2-4; D may correspond to TRBD1 or TRBD2 (6 bases each). The CDR3 is 18 residues long. The germline V and J ends were trimmed by 4 bases and 3 bases, with 22 bases remaining between them. Germline V gene lookup returns CDR1 MNHNS and CDR2 SASEGT. Written as DNA, the CDR3 is TGTGCCAGCAGTGCCGGCAGGGTCGGGGGCCTTGTCAAAAACATTCAGTACTTC. Its translation is CASSAGRVGGLVKNIQYF.

CDR3 coding DNA: TGTGCCACCAGCCGGGACACTGAAGCTTTCTTT. Its protein product is CATSRDTEAFF. V is TRBV15 and J is TRBJ1-1; D unclear. CDR3 length: 11 residues. Germline V gene lookup returns CDR1 LNHNV and CDR2 YYDKDF (reference sequence). The V end was cut by 5 bases, the J end by 3 bases, with 4 bases between.

The J gene is TRBJ1-1, the V gene TRBV7-2; D remains ambiguous. Trimming left V 4 bases short and J 3 bases short, with 9 bases between. Germline values: CDR1 SGHTA, CDR2 FQGNSA. The length of the CDR3 is 13 residues. The CDR3 nucleotides are TGTGCCAGCAGCTCAAGGAGTGACACTGAAGCTTTCTTT. Its translation: CASSSRSDTEAFF.

The chain is built from TRBV9 and TRBJ1-2; 9 nucleotides line up with TRBD1. The junction had 5 bases not matched to a gene; V was cut back by 3 bases and J by 2 bases. The CDR3 extends over 15 amino acids. Germline-derived CDR1 and CDR2 are SGDLS and YYNGEE. CDR3 protein: CASSAGTGTNYGYTF. CDR3 nucleotide sequence: TGTGCCAGCAGCGCCGGGACAGGGACCAACTATGGCTACACCTTC. The full variable domain, rest sourced from reference TRBV9 and TRBJ1-2, is DSGVTQTPKHLITATGQRVTLRCSPRSGDLSVYWYQQSLDQGLQFLIQYYNGEERAKGNILERFSAQQFPDLHSELNLSSLELGDSALYFCASSAGTGTNYGYTFGSGTRLTVV.

The chain links TRBV20-1 to TRBJ1-2; no reliable D call. The CDR3 length is 10 residues. In germline, CDR1 is DFQATT, CDR2 SNEGSKA (reference sequence). Trimming left V 1 base short and J 14 bases short, with 11 bases between. In DNA form, the CDR3 reads TGCAGTGCTAGAGGGAGCGCGCTGACCTTC. This sequence encodes CSARGSALTF.

This clonotype appeared a single time. The rearrangement links TRBV7-8 to TRBJ2-7; TRBD1 matches 11 bases. Germline CDR1 reads SGHVS; CDR2 reads FQNEAQ. Unmatched junction bases numbered 6, after V lost 3 bases and J lost 2 bases. The length of the CDR3 is 16 residues. In DNA form, the CDR3 reads TGTGCCAGCAGCTTTTTAGGGACAGGGGGAGCCTACGAGCAGTACTTC. Translating gives CASSFLGTGGAYEQYF.

Only a few counts were recorded for this clonotype. The V gene is TRBV20-1, the J gene TRBJ2-1; 7 nucleotides line up with TRBD1. V lost 6 bases, J lost 3 bases, and 5 bases stayed unmatched. The CDR3 loop spans 13 amino acids. CDR1 is DFQATT and CDR2 is SNEGSKA in the germline V gene (reference sequence). This CDR3 is CSASGQIYNEQFF. CDR3 coding DNA: TGCAGTGCATCGGGACAGATCTACAATGAGCAGTTCTTC.

This clonotype has a handful of counts. The chain combines TRBV4-2 with TRBJ2-2; TRBD2 agrees at 11 bases. The CDR3 runs 17 residues. V lost 2 bases to trimming and J lost 2 bases; unmatched junction nucleotides: 4. Per the germline V gene, CDR1 is LGHNA and CDR2 is YNFKEQ. The CDR3 region has the DNA TGTGCCAGCAGCCAACCCGGGACTAGCGGCAACACCGGGGAGCTGTTTTTT. It translates to CASSQPGTSGNTGELFF.

This clonotype was found a few times. J is TRBJ1-1 and V is TRBV7-9, with TRBD1 as a possible D gene (5 bases). The CDR3 is 14 residues long. CDR1 and CDR2 from the germline V gene are SEHNR and FQNEAQ (reference sequence). V shed 7 bases and J shed 4 bases, with 16 bases lying between them. The CDR3 protein is CASTLEGDGTEAFF. DNA of the CDR3: TGTGCCAGCACTTTAGAAGGGGACGGCACTGAAGCTTTCTTT.

This clonotype was recorded at least ten times. The chain recombines TRBV6-5 with TRBJ2-1, with D possibly called TRBD1 or TRBD2 (5 bases each). Per the germline V gene, CDR1 is MNHEY and CDR2 is SVGAGI. This CDR3 contains 16 residues. V lost 6 bases to trimming and J lost 8 bases, with 23 bases between them. CDR3 loop: CASRFGISQTGHEQFF. The CDR3 DNA follows: TGTGCCAGCAGGTTTGGAATCTCGCAGACGGGGCATGAGCAGTTCTTC.

This clonotype occurred a few times. This rearrangement joins TRBV7-3 to TRBJ2-7; 9 positions match TRBD1. J gave up 7 bases and V 3 bases, and 7 bases lay outside the gene matches. The CDR3 contains 14 residues. Germline CDR1 reads SGHTA; CDR2 reads FQGTGA. Here the CDR3 reads CASSLDRGSGEQYF. The CDR3 DNA reads as TGTGCCAGCAGCTTGGACAGGGGATCGGGGGAGCAGTACTTC.

J is TRBJ1-1 and V is TRBV12-3 or TRBV12-4; 7 bases align to TRBD1. The CDR3 consists of 14 residues. J lost 0 bases, V lost 6 bases, and 4 bases had no gene match. The CDR3 is CASRRGQMNTEAFF. CDR3 bases: TGTGCCAGCAGACGGGGACAGATGAACACTGAAGCTTTCTTT.

V and J are TRBV7-9 and TRBJ2-3; D is uncertain. CDR1 is SEHNR and CDR2 is FQNEAQ in the germline V gene (reference sequence). Trimming removed 0 bases from V and 0 bases from J, with 7 bases in between. The CDR3 runs 15 residues. CDR3 nucleotides: TGTGCCAGCAGCTTAGCCCGGCAAAGCACAGATACGCAGTATTTT. It specifies CASSLARQSTDTQYF. The full variable domain, in which reference TRBV7-9 and TRBJ2-3 provide the parts outside the CDR3, is DTGVSQNPRHKITKRGQNVTFRCDPISEHNRLYWYRQTLGQGPEFLTYFQNEAQLEKSRLLSDRFSAERPKGSFSTLEIQRTEQGDSAMYLCASSLARQSTDTQYFGPGTRLTVL.

This clonotype has more than one count but fewer than ten. V usage is TRBV7-2 and J usage is TRBJ2-6, with TRBD2 as a possible D gene (6 bases). The CDR3 loop spans 18 amino acids. Trimming removed 6 bases from V and 0 bases from J, with 18 bases in between. CDR1 and CDR2 (germline): SGHTA, FQGNSA. The CDR3 DNA follows: TGTGCCAGCAGTCCCCGCGGGGCCTCCTTCTCTGGGGCCAACGTCCTGACTTTC. It translates to CASSPRGASFSGANVLTF.

The V and J genes are TRBV20-1 and TRBJ2-7, with D possibly being TRBD1 or TRBD2 (7 bases each). CDR3 length: 13 amino acids. Per the germline V gene, CDR1 is DFQATT and CDR2 is SNEGSKA (reference sequence). The germline V and J ends were trimmed by 7 bases and 2 bases, with 15 bases remaining between them. The chain's CDR3 is CSGGRGQAYEQYF. CDR3 DNA sequence: TGCAGTGGTGGGAGGGGGCAGGCCTACGAGCAGTACTTC.

The chain links TRBV29-1 to TRBJ2-7; no reliable D call. Trimming cost V 4 bases and J 5 bases, with 15 bases left between them. Germline V gene lookup returns CDR1 SQVTM and CDR2 ANQGSEA. The CDR3 is 13 amino acids. This CDR3 is CSVGKGFNDEQYF. The CDR3, as DNA: TGCAGCGTTGGTAAAGGGTTCAACGACGAGCAGTACTTC.

This clonotype turned up a few times. The chain recombines TRBV3-1 with TRBJ1-2; 7 bases agree with TRBD1. CDR1 and CDR2 (germline): LGHDT, YNNKEL (reference sequence). The CDR3 sequence is 13 residues long. Unmatched junction bases numbered 6, after V lost 5 bases and J lost 6 bases. The CDR3 reads CASSFDRANGYTF. CDR3 bases: TGTGCCAGCAGCTTCGACAGGGCCAATGGCTACACCTTC.

This clonotype appeared a few times. V is TRBV11-2 and J is TRBJ2-7; 11 nucleotides agree with TRBD1. There are 15 residues in the CDR3. Germline values: CDR1 SGHAT, CDR2 FQNNGV. The V gene end was trimmed by 5 bases and the J gene end by 6 bases; junction bases not matched to a gene: 9. The CDR3: CASSTSPGQGVEQYF. In nucleotides, the CDR3 is TGTGCCAGCAGCACCTCGCCGGGACAGGGGGTCGAGCAGTACTTC. The full variable domain, rest sourced from reference TRBV11-2 and TRBJ2-7, is EAGVAQSPRYKIIEKRQSVAFWCNPISGHATLYWYQQILGQGPKLLIQFQNNGVVDDSQLPKDRFSAERLKGVDSTLKIQPAKLEDSAVYLCASSTSPGQGVEQYFGPGTRLTVT.

The V and J genes are TRBV2 and TRBJ2-3; 8 nucleotides match TRBD1. This CDR3 has 17 residues. Losses at the gene ends were 5 bases for V and 5 bases for J; bases not matched to a gene: 15. Germline V gene sequence: CDR1 SNHLY, CDR2 FYNNEI. In nucleotides, the CDR3 is TGTGCCAGCAGTCATTACCAGGGGGCAATCAGCCGAGATACGCAGTATTTT. Its translation is CASSHYQGAISRDTQYF. Using reference TRBV2 and TRBJ2-3 for the parts outside the CDR3, the full variable domain is EPEVTQTPSHQVTQMGQEVILRCVPISNHLYFYWYRQILGQKVEFLVSFYNNEISEKSEIFDDQFSVERPDGSNFTLKIRSTKLEDSAMYFCASSHYQGAISRDTQYFGPGTRLTVL.

The rearrangement uses TRBV7-2 and TRBJ2-3; possible D gene TRBD2, 5 bases. The CDR3 is made up of 14 amino acids. Trimming cost V 4 bases and J 4 bases, with 12 bases left between them. Per the germline V gene, CDR1 is SGHTA and CDR2 is FQGNSA. The CDR3 DNA follows: TGTGCCAGCAGCTCCGGACGGGGTTCAGATACGCAGTATTTT. Amino acids: CASSSGRGSDTQYF.

This clonotype came up a few times. V and J are TRBV29-1 and TRBJ2-5; D call uncertain. V was pared by 3 bases and J by 2 bases, with 10 bases between. Germline lookup yields CDR1 SQVTM and CDR2 ANQGSEA. The CDR3 length is 13 residues. DNA of the CDR3: TGCAGCGTTGACCTGGGTCTTCAAGAGACCCAGTACTTC. Its translation: CSVDLGLQETQYF.

The chain recombines TRBV4-3 with TRBJ1-2; D call uncertain. Trimming cost V 0 bases and J 6 bases, with 23 bases left between them. Germline V gene sequence: CDR1 LGHNA, CDR2 YSLEER. This CDR3 is built from 18 residues. The CDR3 coding sequence is TGCGCCAGCAGCCAAGACTTAGGGAGGGCCAGCCTGAGGAATGGCTACACCTTC. Its translation is CASSQDLGRASLRNGYTF.

The chain is built from TRBV19 and TRBJ2-2; 8 nucleotides agree with TRBD2. Germline CDR1 LNHDA, CDR2 SQIVND (reference sequence). The CDR3 consists of 16 residues. With 5 bases clipped from V and 1 base from J, the junction kept 6 bases outside the gene matches. The CDR3: CASSVSGTRNTGELFF. The CDR3 nucleotides are TGTGCCAGTAGTGTATCCGGGACTAGGAACACCGGGGAGCTGTTTTTT.

This clonotype was recorded a few times. CDR3 DNA: TGCAGTGCTAGAAACCCCTCTAGGGTCGGTCAGCCCCAGCATTTT. Amino acids: CSARNPSRVGQPQHF. The genes are TRBV20-1 and TRBJ1-5; no firm D call. The CDR3 covers 15 residues. Trimming removed 2 bases from V and 6 bases from J, with 17 bases in between. Germline V gene data show CDR1 as DFQATT and CDR2 as SNEGSKA (reference sequence).

The V gene is TRBV7-2, the J gene TRBJ2-3, with D perhaps matching TRBD1 or TRBD2 (6 bases each). The CDR3 sequence is 15 residues long. V shed 8 bases and J shed 5 bases, with 20 bases lying between them. Germline-derived CDR1 and CDR2 are SGHTA and FQGNSA. In nucleotides, the CDR3 is TGTGCCAGCTCGACGGTGGGGGGCGAGGGAGATACGCAGTATTTT. Its protein product is CASSTVGGEGDTQYF. Drawing the rest from reference TRBV7-2 and TRBJ2-3, the complete variable domain is GAGVSQSPSNKVTEKGKDVELRCDPISGHTALYWYRQSLGQGLEFLIYFQGNSAPDKSGLPSDRFSAERTGGSVSTLTIQRTQQEDSAVYLCASSTVGGEGDTQYFGPGTRLTVL.

In this sample, this clonotype turned up a few times. The chain recombines TRBV6-6 with TRBJ1-3, with D uncertain. The V gene lost 7 bases and the J gene lost 0 bases, with 13 bases spanning the gap. The CDR3 covers 15 residues. Germline values: CDR1 MNHNY, CDR2 SVGAGI (reference sequence). In nucleotides, the CDR3 is TGTGCCAGCACCGACGCCGGGCGCTCTGGAAACACCATATATTTT. Amino acid sequence: CASTDAGRSGNTIYF.

The V gene is TRBV7-9, the J gene TRBJ2-3, with TRBD1 matching over 7 bases. After removal of 0 bases from V and 0 bases from J, the junction contained 3 bases not matched to a gene. This CDR3 contains 16 residues. The germline V gene encodes CDR1 SEHNR and CDR2 FQNEAQ (reference sequence). The CDR3 loop is CASSLAGQSSTDTQYF. The CDR3 region has the DNA TGTGCCAGCAGCTTAGCGGGACAGTCGAGCACAGATACGCAGTATTTT. Variable domain in full (rest from reference TRBV7-9 and TRBJ2-3): DTGVSQNPRHKITKRGQNVTFRCDPISEHNRLYWYRQTLGQGPEFLTYFQNEAQLEKSRLLSDRFSAERPKGSFSTLEIQRTEQGDSAMYLCASSLAGQSSTDTQYFGPGTRLTVL.